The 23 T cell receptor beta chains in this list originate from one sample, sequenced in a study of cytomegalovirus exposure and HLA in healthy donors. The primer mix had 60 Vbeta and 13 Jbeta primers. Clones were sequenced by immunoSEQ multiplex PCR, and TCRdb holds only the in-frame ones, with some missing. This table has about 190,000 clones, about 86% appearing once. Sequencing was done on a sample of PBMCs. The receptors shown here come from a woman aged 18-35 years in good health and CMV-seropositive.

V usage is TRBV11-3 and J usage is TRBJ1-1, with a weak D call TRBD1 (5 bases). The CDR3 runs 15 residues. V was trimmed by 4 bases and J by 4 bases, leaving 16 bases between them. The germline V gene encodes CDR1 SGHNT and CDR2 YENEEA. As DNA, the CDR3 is TGTGCCAGCAGCTCCACAGGTGGATGGGGCACTGAAGCTTTCTTT. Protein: CASSSTGGWGTEAFF.

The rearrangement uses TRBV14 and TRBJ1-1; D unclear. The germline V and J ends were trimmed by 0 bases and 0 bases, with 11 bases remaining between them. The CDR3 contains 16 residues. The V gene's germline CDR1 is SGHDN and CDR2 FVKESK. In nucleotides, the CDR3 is TGTGCCAGCAGCCAAGATTGGGCTGAACTGAACACTGAAGCTTTCTTT. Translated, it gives CASSQDWAELNTEAFF.

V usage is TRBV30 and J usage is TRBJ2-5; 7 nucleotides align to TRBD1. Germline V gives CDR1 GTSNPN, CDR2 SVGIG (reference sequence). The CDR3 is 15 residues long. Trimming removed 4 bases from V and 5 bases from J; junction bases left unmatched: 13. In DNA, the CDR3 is TGTGCCTGGACATCCTCTCTCAGGGGGTTCGAGACCCAGTACTTC. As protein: CAWTSSLRGFETQYF.

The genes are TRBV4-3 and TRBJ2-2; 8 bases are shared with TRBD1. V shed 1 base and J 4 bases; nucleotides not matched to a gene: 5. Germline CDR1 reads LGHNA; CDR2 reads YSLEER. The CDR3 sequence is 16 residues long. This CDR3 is CASSQGTGFFTGELFF. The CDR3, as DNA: TGCGCCAGCAGCCAAGGGACAGGGTTTTTCACCGGGGAGCTGTTTTTT.

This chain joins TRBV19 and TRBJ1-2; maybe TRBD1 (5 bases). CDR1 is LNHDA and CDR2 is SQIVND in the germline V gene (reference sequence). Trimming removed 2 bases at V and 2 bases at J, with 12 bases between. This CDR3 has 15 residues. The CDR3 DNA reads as TGTGCCAGTAGTATAAGGGGCTCAGCGAACTATGGCTACACCTTC. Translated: CASSIRGSANYGYTF.

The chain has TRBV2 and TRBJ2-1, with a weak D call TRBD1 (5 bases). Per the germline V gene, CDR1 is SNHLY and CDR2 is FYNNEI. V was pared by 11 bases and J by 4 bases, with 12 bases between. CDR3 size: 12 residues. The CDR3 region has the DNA TGTGCCGGACCCGACAGATACAATGAGCAGTTCTTC. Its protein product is CAGPDRYNEQFF.

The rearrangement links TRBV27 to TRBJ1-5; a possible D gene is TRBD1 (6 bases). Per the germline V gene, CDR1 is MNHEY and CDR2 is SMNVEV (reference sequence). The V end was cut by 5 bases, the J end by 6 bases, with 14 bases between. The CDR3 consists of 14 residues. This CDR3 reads CASSKTGTGQPQHF. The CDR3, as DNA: TGTGCCAGCAGTAAAACAGGGACGGGTCAGCCCCAGCATTTT.

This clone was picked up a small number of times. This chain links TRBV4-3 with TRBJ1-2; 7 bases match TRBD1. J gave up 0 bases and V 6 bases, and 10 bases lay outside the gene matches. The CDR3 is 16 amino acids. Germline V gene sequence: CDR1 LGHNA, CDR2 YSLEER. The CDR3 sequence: CASRGSGGTSNYGYTF. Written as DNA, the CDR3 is TGCGCCAGCAGGGGTTCAGGGGGTACCTCTAACTATGGCTACACCTTC.

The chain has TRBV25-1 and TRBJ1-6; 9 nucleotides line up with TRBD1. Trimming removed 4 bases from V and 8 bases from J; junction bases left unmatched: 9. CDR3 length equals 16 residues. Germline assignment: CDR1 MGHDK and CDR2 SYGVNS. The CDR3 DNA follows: TGTGCCAGCAGTGCCTCTTACGGGACAGGGTATTCACCCCTCCACTTT. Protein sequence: CASSASYGTGYSPLHF.

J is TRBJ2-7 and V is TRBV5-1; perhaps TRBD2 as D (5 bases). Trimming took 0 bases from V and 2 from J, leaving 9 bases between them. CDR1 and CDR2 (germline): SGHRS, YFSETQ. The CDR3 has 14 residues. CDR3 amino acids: CASSLEGGPYEQYF. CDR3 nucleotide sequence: TGCGCCAGCAGCTTGGAAGGAGGCCCCTACGAGCAGTACTTC.

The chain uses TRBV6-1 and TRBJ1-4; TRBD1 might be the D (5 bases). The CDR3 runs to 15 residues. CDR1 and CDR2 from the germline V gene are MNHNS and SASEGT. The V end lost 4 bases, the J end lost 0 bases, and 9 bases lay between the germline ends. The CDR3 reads CASSGDFSTNEKLFF. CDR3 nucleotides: TGTGCCAGCAGTGGGGACTTCTCAACTAATGAAAAACTGTTTTTT.

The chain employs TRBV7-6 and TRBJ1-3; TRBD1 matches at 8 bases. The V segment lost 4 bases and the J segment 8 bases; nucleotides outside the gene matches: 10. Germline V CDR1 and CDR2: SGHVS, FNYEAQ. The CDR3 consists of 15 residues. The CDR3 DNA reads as TGTGCCAGCAGCTCCGGACAGGGCCCGGAGGACACCATATATTTT. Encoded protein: CASSSGQGPEDTIYF.

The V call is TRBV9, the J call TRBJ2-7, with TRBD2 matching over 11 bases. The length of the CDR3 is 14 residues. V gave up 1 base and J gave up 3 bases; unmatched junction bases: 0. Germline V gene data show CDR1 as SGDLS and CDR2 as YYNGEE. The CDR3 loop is CASSVLAGGYEQYF. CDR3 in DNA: TGTGCCAGCAGCGTACTAGCGGGGGGCTACGAGCAGTACTTC. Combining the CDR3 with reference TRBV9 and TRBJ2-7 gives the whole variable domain DSGVTQTPKHLITATGQRVTLRCSPRSGDLSVYWYQQSLDQGLQFLIQYYNGEERAKGNILERFSAQQFPDLHSELNLSSLELGDSALYFCASSVLAGGYEQYFGPGTRLTVT.

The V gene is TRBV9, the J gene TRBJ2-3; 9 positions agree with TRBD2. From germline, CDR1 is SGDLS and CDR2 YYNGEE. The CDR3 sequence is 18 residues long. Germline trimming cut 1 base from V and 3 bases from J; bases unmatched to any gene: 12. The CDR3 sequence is CASSVTAGGTHTTDTQYF. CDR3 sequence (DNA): TGTGCCAGCAGCGTAACCGCGGGGGGGACCCATACGACAGATACGCAGTATTTT.

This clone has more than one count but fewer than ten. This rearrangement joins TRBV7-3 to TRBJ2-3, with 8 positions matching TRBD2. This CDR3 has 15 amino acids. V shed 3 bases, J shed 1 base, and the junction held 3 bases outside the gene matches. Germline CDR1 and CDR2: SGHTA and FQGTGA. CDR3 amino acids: CASSFGGERTDTQYF. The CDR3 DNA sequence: TGTGCCAGCAGCTTCGGGGGGGAGCGCACAGATACGCAGTATTTT.

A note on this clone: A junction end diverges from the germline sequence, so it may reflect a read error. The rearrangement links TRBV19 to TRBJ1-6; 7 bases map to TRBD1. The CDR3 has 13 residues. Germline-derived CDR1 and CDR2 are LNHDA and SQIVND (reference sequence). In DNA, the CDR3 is TGTGCCACTGGGGACAGCGATAATTCATCCCTCCACTTT. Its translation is CATGDSDNSSLHF.

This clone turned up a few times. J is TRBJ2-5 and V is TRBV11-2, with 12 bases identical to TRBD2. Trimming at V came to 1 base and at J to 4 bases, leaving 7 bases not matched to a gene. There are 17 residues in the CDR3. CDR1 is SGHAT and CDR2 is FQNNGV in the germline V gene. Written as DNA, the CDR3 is TGTGCCAGCAGCTTAGGGGACCTAGCGGGGGGGCCAGAGACCCAGTACTTC. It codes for CASSLGDLAGGPETQYF.

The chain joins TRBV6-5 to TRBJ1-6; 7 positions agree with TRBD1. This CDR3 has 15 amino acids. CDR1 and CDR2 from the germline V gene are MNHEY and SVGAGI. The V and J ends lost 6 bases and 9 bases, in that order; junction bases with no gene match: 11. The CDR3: CASRAQGQKGSPLHF. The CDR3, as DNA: TGTGCCAGCAGAGCGCAGGGACAGAAAGGTTCACCCCTCCACTTT.

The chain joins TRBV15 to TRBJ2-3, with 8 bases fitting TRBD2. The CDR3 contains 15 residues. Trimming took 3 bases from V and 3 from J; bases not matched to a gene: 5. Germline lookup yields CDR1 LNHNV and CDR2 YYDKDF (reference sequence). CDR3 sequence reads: CATSSRSGGTDTQYF. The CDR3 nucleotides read TGTGCCACCAGCAGTCGGTCGGGGGGGACAGATACGCAGTATTTT.

The CDR3 loop is CASSFMGANYGYTF. The CDR3 DNA reads as TGCGCCAGCAGCTTTATGGGAGCTAACTATGGCTACACCTTC. The chain uses TRBV5-1 and TRBJ1-2; D unclear. V was pared by 2 bases and J by 0 bases, with 8 bases between. The CDR3 consists of 14 residues. Germline V lookup: CDR1 SGHRS, CDR2 YFSETQ.

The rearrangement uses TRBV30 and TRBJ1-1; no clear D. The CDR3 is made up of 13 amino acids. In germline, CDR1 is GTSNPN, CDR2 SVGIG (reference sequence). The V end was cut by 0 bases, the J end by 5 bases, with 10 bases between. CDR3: CAWSVEGYTEAFF. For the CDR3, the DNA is TGTGCCTGGAGTGTGGAGGGATATACTGAAGCTTTCTTT.

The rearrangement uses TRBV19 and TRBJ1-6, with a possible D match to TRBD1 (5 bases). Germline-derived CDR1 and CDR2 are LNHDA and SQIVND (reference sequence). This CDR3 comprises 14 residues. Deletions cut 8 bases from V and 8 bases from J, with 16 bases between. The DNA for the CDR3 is TGTGCCAGTGGTTTTCCGACAGTGCATTCACCCCTCCACTTT. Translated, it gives CASGFPTVHSPLHF.

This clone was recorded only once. In DNA, the CDR3 is TGTGCCAGCAGCCCGGGGTCCTACAATGAGCAGTTCTTC. Translating it yields CASSPGSYNEQFF. The J gene is TRBJ2-1, the V gene TRBV7-6; D perhaps matches TRBD2 (5 bases). This CDR3 contains 13 residues. Germline V lookup: CDR1 SGHVS, CDR2 FNYEAQ. The ends were cut back, 5 bases at V and 1 base at J, with 6 bases in the middle.